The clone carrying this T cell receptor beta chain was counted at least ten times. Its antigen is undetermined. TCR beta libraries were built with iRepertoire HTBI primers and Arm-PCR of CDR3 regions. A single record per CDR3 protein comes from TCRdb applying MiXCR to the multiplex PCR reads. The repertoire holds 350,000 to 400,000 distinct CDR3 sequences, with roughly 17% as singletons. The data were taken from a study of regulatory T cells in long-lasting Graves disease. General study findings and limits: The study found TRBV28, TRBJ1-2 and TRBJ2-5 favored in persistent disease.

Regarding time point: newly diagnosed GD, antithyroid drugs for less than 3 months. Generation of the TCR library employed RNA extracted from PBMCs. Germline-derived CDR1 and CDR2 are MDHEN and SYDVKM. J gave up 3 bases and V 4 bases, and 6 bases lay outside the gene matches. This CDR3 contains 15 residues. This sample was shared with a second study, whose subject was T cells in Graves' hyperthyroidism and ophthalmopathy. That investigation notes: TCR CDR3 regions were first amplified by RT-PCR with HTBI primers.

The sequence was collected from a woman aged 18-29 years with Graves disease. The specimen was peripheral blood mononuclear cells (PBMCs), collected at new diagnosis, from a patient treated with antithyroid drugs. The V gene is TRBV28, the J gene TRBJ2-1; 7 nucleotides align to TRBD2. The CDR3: CASSSAGANYNEQFF. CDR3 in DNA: TGTGCCAGCAGTTCCGCGGGAGCCAACTACAATGAGCAGTTCTTC.